This TCR beta chain stems from a study of OX40 agonist ivuxolimab in advanced cancers. General notes on the study: The costimulatory receptor OX40 (CD134) was targeted by ivuxolimab, a fully human IgG2 agonistic monoclonal antibody. Intravenous ivuxolimab was administered to patients every 2 weeks at six dose levels: 0.01, 0.1, 0.3, 1.5, 3 and 10 mg/kg. Of the 50 to 55 patients in dose escalation, 19 had hepatocellular carcinoma, some 15 had melanoma, 9 had renal cell carcinoma and 9 had head and neck cancer. The dose-escalation cohort was over 70% male with a mean age of approximately 60 years, ranging from 23 to 79. Patients were allowed to have had prior anti-PD-1, anti-PD-L1 or anti-CTLA-4 therapy, and around 40% of the dose-escalation patients had previously received checkpoint inhibitors. Partial responses were achieved by three dose-escalation patients, of whom one had hepatocellular carcinoma and two had cutaneous melanoma. The purpose of peripheral TCRbeta sequencing was to test whether ivuxolimab changed TCR sequence diversity and led to clonal T-cell expansion. The paper covers the monotherapy dose-escalation part of the phase I ivuxolimab trial, which included N of about 51 patients. What the authors observed across the whole study: The antigen specificity of the clonally expanded peripheral T cells was not determined. In partial responders in the 0.1-3.0 mg/kg groups, normalized peripheral clonal expansion was found to be among the lowest, especially among CD8+ T cells. At doses from 0.1 to 3.0 mg/kg, clonal expansion was seen in both CD4+ and CD8+ blood T cells between baseline and week 6. Low levels of normalized T-cell clonal expansion were also shown by some nonresponding patients. On average, CD8+ T cells showed more expanded clones than CD4+ T cells after ivuxolimab.

Genomic DNA was isolated from the sorted cells so that the TCRbeta CDR3 region could be sequenced. The immunoSEQ Assay was used for sequencing of TCRbeta CDR3 regions. TCRdb limited this immuneACCESS table to in-frame rearrangements with V and J called. A share of clones is missing; checked studies link under half to unresolved V genes, and the rest is unexplained. A total of tens of thousands of clones appear in this sample, approximately 92% of them only once. Together, the top ten hold 8% to 10% of the sample. Remarks on this clone: It has no known antigen specificity. Base qualities are not at hand, and no much larger clone is one base apart.

CDR1 is given as MNHEY and CDR2 as SMNVEV, both from the germline V gene (reference sequence). The V end gives up 0 bases and the J end 2 bases, leaving 7 bases in the junction not matched to a gene. The CDR3 holds 17 amino acids from the cysteine to the phenylalanine. Left in the record is the CDR3 DNA by itself, 51 bases read in frame from the first base. The trial excluded patients who had a history of autoimmune disease or were on systemic immunosuppression. In every dose cohort, peripheral blood was drawn for TCR sequencing at baseline, cycle 4 day 1, and cycle 7 day 1. Samples came from an open-label, multicenter, first-in-human phase I dose-escalation trial of ivuxolimab. Adults with locally advanced or metastatic melanoma, renal cell, hepatocellular, or head and neck squamous cell carcinoma were enrolled in the trial. Before TCR sequencing, CD4+ and CD8+ T cells were separately sorted from peripheral blood.

The clonotype originates from an adult with an advanced solid tumor such as melanoma, head and neck, liver or kidney cancer. The rearrangement combines TRBV27 with TRBJ2-1, and TRBD2 aligns with 7 junction nucleotides. The material sequenced was CD4+ or CD8+ T cells sorted from blood, taken in a trial of the OX40 agonist ivuxolimab. For the CDR3, the sequence is CASSLSGAGYTYNEQFF. The bases read TGTGCCAGCAGTTTATCGGGAGCGGGGTATACCTACAATGAGCAGTTCTTC.